This T cell receptor beta chain was observed in a study of T cell responses to AZD1222 COVID-19 vaccine. Study-wide points: Nearly half of the spike-specific TCRs reportedly recognize variant regions that carry no mutations.

Libraries were prepared by immunoSEQ multiplex PCR; TCRdb keeps only in-frame clonotypes and omits some of them. Seen here are some 110,000 clones, 88% observed once, and the top ten hold less than 4%. This CDR3 is built from 16 residues. Germline V gene data show CDR1 as MNHEY and CDR2 as SVGEGT. Trimming left V 2 bases short and J 5 bases short, with 16 bases between. Notes on this clone: Its matching antigen is unknown.

Pooling was applied to second doses at about 4 or about 12 weeks. This TCR was sampled from an adult who received the AZD1222 COVID-19 vaccine. The sequencing here drew on peripheral blood, taken 28 days after the second AZD1222 dose. The chain links TRBV6-2 or TRBV6-3 to TRBJ2-1, with D possibly TRBD2 on 6 matching bases. The DNA for the CDR3 is TGTGCCAGCAGTTACCCAAGACTAGGATGGGACAATGAGCAGTTCTTC. As protein: CASSYPRLGWDNEQFF.